The source of this TCR beta chain is a study of shared clonotypes between healthy human individuals. General study points: Researchers sampled blood only, noting tissue repertoires likely differ.

This clone occurred a few times. The antigen is unknown. The CDR3 extends over 14 amino acids. The germline V gene encodes CDR1 SGHAT and CDR2 FQDESV (reference sequence). V was cut by 5 bases and J by 11 bases, with 16 bases left in between. TCRdb's copy holds only in-frame clones and misses some; the assay was immunoSEQ multiplex PCR. The sample carries a few million clones, more than 90% recorded once. Researchers partitioned CD4+ cells into CD45RA+ naive and CD45RA-negative memory subsets. The chain couples TRBV11-1 to TRBJ1-6; D gene uncertain. This TCR came from a man between 18 and 35 years old in good health. Sequencing was performed on naive CD4+ T cells sorted from blood. Sample subset: CD45RA+ positively selected. The CDR3 region is CASSPSDTGTPLHF. In DNA, the CDR3 is TGTGCCAGCAGCCCGAGCGATACGGGAACACCCCTCCACTTT.